These 28 T cell receptor beta chains came from one sample sequenced in a study of blood T cell repertoires in COVID-19. Assay: immunoSEQ multiplex PCR; the TCRdb copy retains only in-frame clones and omits some. The sample yields 110,000 to 150,000 clones, nearly 90% seen once. Specimen: peripheral blood. These receptors originate from a man aged 65-85 years with acute or convalescent COVID-19.

This clone has only one observation. The chain has TRBV5-4 and TRBJ1-2; 11 bases fit TRBD1. This CDR3 spans 15 amino acids. The J segment lost 4 bases and the V segment lost 4 bases, leaving 6 bases of the junction unmatched. Germline assignment: CDR1 SGHNT and CDR2 YYREEE (reference sequence). The CDR3 is CASSDGQGASYGYTF. The CDR3 region has the DNA TGTGCCAGCAGCGACGGACAGGGGGCGAGCTATGGCTACACCTTC.

This clone occurred once. The CDR3 nucleotides read TGTGCCAGCCGCCCGTCTACGGCGGTCTCTGGGGCCAACGTCCTGACTTTC. Protein sequence: CASRPSTAVSGANVLTF. The chain couples TRBV7-8 to TRBJ2-6; no clear D gene. The CDR3 loop spans 17 amino acids. Germline-derived CDR1 and CDR2 are SGHVS and FQNEAQ. V was clipped by 8 bases and J by 0 bases, with 17 bases between them.

The gene calls are TRBV2 and TRBJ1-2; 7 bases fit TRBD1. V trimming: 3 bases; J trimming: 7 bases; junction bases outside the gene matches: 8. The CDR3 contains 14 residues. CDR1 SNHLY and CDR2 FYNNEI come from the germline V gene. This CDR3 is CASSELDRVPGYTF. DNA for the CDR3: TGTGCCAGCAGTGAGCTCGACAGGGTCCCTGGCTACACCTTC.

A single count supports this clone. CDR3 bases: TGTGCCAGCAGCTTATCTATCAATGAGCAGTTCTTC. Protein sequence: CASSLSINEQFF. The rearrangement uses TRBV5-5 and TRBJ2-1; D is unresolved. Germline lookup yields CDR1 SGHKS and CDR2 YYEKEE (reference sequence). This CDR3 spans 12 amino acids. The V end lost 2 bases, the J end lost 6 bases, and 6 bases lay between the germline ends.

Written as DNA, the CDR3 is TGTGCCTGGAGGGCGCACTCAGGGGTTTTAGAGTACTTC. It codes for CAWRAHSGVLEYF. V gene TRBV30 combines with J gene TRBJ2-7; a weak D match, TRBD1 (6 bases). This CDR3 comprises 13 residues. CDR1 GTSNPN and CDR2 SVGIG come from the germline V gene (reference sequence). Deletions cut 3 bases from V and 11 bases from J, with 20 bases between.

This chain uses TRBV5-4 with TRBJ1-2; maybe TRBD1 (5 bases). Germline V CDR1 and CDR2: SGHNT, YYREEE (reference sequence). V was shortened by 6 bases and J by 6 bases, with 18 bases between the two germline ends. The CDR3 runs 14 residues. The CDR3 coding sequence is TGTGCCAGCACCGTTAAAGGGGTTTTCGATGGCTACACCTTC. Protein: CASTVKGVFDGYTF.

This chain's CDR3 is CATSDSSTDRKNQPQHF. CDR3 in DNA: TGTGCCACCAGTGATTCCTCAACCGACAGAAAAAATCAGCCCCAGCATTTT. The rearrangement joins TRBV24-1 to TRBJ1-5; a possible D gene is TRBD1 (5 bases). This CDR3 has 17 residues. Trimming took 2 bases from V and 4 from J, leaving 17 bases between them. In germline, CDR1 is KGHDR, CDR2 SFDVKD.

This clone was observed a single time. This chain links TRBV14 with TRBJ1-2, with D hard to call. Germline loops: CDR1 SGHDN, CDR2 FVKESK. The CDR3 contains 14 residues. V gave up 0 bases and J gave up 8 bases, with 13 bases separating them. CDR3 in DNA: TGTGCCAGCAGCCAAGATGTGGCCCCCCCCGGCTACACCTTC. Translating gives CASSQDVAPPGYTF.

In its sample, this clone was seen once. The rearrangement links TRBV4-1 to TRBJ1-5; 7 bases match TRBD1. V lost 0 bases and J lost 1; bases outside the gene matches: 9. This CDR3 region has 18 residues. Germline values: CDR1 MGHRA, CDR2 YSYEKL. The chain's CDR3 is CASSQEFRGRRSNQPQHF. In DNA form, the CDR3 reads TGCGCCAGCAGCCAAGAGTTTAGGGGGCGCCGAAGCAATCAGCCCCAGCATTTT.

The chain uses TRBV2 and TRBJ2-5; TRBD1 matches at 7 bases. The J segment lost 5 bases and the V segment lost 4 bases, leaving 7 bases of the junction unmatched. Germline V lookup: CDR1 SNHLY, CDR2 FYNNEI. The CDR3 contains 14 residues. The CDR3 here is CASSGEGAGETQYF. In DNA, the CDR3 is TGTGCCAGCAGTGGAGAGGGGGCCGGGGAGACCCAGTACTTC.

The chain employs TRBV28 and TRBJ2-7; D ambiguous. Trimming removed 7 bases at V and 1 base at J, with 8 bases between. CDR3 length: 12 amino acids. CDR1 and CDR2 from the germline V gene are MDHEN and SYDVKM. The CDR3 DNA reads as TGTGCCAGCACCTCCGGGTCCTACGAGCAGTACTTC. Protein product: CASTSGSYEQYF.

The genes are TRBV5-4 and TRBJ2-2; TRBD2 matches at 7 bases. The CDR3 has 18 amino acids. V trimming: 2 bases; J trimming: 0 bases; junction bases outside the gene matches: 10. Per germline, CDR1 SGHNT and CDR2 YYREEE (reference sequence). CDR3 coding DNA: TGTGCCAGCAGCTTACGGGCTGGCGGGGGTCCGAACACCGGGGAGCTGTTTTTT. As protein: CASSLRAGGGPNTGELFF.

In nucleotides, the CDR3 is TGTGCCAGCAGCCAGGGACAGGGAACCTACGAGCAGTACTTC. This sequence encodes CASSQGQGTYEQYF. The chain recombines TRBV4-2 with TRBJ2-7, with 9 bases aligning to TRBD1. The CDR3 has 14 amino acids. Losses at the gene ends were 3 bases for V and 2 bases for J; bases not matched to a gene: 2. CDR1 and CDR2 from the germline V gene are LGHNA and YNFKEQ.

J is TRBJ1-3 and V is TRBV2; no clear D. Trimming cost V 1 base and J 4 bases, with 8 bases left between them. The germline V gene has CDR1 SNHLY and CDR2 FYNNEI. The CDR3 covers 14 residues. The DNA for the CDR3 is TGTGCCAGCAGTGAAGGGCCACCCGGAAACACCATATATTTT. Translating gives CASSEGPPGNTIYF.

This clone has a single count. The genes are TRBV7-6 and TRBJ2-5, with D hard to call. The V end lost 3 bases, the J end lost 3 bases, and 8 bases lay between the germline ends. Germline CDR1 is SGHVS and CDR2 is FNYEAQ. The length of the CDR3 is 13 residues. The CDR3 DNA sequence: TGTGCCAGCAGCTTTGGGCAGGAAGAGACCCAGTACTTC. This codes for CASSFGQEETQYF. The variable domain in full, completed from reference TRBV7-6 and TRBJ2-5, reads GAGVSQSPRYKVTKRGQDVALRCDPISGHVSLYWYRQALGQGPEFLTYFNYEAQQDKSGLPNDRFSAERPEGSISTLTIQRTEQRDSAMYRCASSFGQEETQYFGPGTRLLVL.

The chain uses TRBV10-3 and TRBJ1-2; 8 bases match TRBD1. The length of the CDR3 is 14 residues. Germline CDR1 is ENHRY and CDR2 is SYGVKD. Trimming removed 10 bases from V and 0 bases from J; junction bases left unmatched: 7. CDR3 residues: CASGQGLSNYGYTF. The CDR3 region has the DNA TGTGCCAGCGGACAGGGCCTCTCTAACTATGGCTACACCTTC.

The rearrangement links TRBV7-2 to TRBJ2-2, with TRBD1 matching over 8 bases. Germline V gene sequence: CDR1 SGHTA, CDR2 FQGNSA. The ends lost 6 bases at V and 2 bases at J; junction bases unmatched: 5. The CDR3 extends over 15 amino acids. CDR3 in amino acids: CASREDRVNTGELFF. The DNA of the CDR3 is TGTGCCAGCAGGGAGGACAGGGTAAACACCGGGGAGCTGTTTTTT.

This clone was counted between two and nine times. CDR3 in DNA: TGTGCCAGCAGGGGACAGGGAGTTGAGCAGTTCTTC. Residues: CASRGQGVEQFF. V usage is TRBV12-3 or TRBV12-4 and J usage is TRBJ2-1; 9 nucleotides match TRBD1. The length of the CDR3 is 12 residues. V gave up 6 bases and J gave up 9 bases; unmatched junction bases: 3.

The chain joins TRBV15 to TRBJ2-7, with TRBD2 as a possible D gene (5 bases). V was trimmed by 6 bases and J by 5 bases, leaving 11 bases between them. Germline CDR1 and CDR2: LNHNV and YYDKDF (reference sequence). This CDR3 comprises 12 residues. Written as DNA, the CDR3 is TGTGCCACCAGTAAGACTATACACGAGCAGTACTTC. Protein: CATSKTIHEQYF.

The chain links TRBV6-5 to TRBJ1-2, with a tentative D call TRBD1 (5 bases). The CDR3 consists of 15 residues. The germline V gene has CDR1 MNHEY and CDR2 SVGAGI. Trimming took 0 bases from V and 0 from J, leaving 8 bases between them. CDR3 sequence: CASSYSTDPNYGYTF. Here the CDR3 DNA reads TGTGCCAGCAGTTACTCGACAGATCCTAACTATGGCTACACCTTC.

The rearrangement joins TRBV7-2 to TRBJ2-5; 7 bases map to TRBD1. The CDR3 length is 15 residues. Trimming at V came to 0 bases and at J to 2 bases, leaving 3 bases not matched to a gene. CDR1 and CDR2 (germline): SGHTA, FQGNSA. The CDR3 DNA sequence: TGTGCCAGCAGCTTAGCGGGACAGAAACAAGAGACCCAGTACTTC. As protein: CASSLAGQKQETQYF.

Comments on this clone: Additional DNA sequences in this sample encode the identical CDR3. The chain has TRBV5-4 and TRBJ1-2; a possible D gene is TRBD1 (6 bases). V lost 0 bases and J lost 5, with 8 bases in between. Germline CDR1 reads SGHNT; CDR2 reads YYREEE (reference sequence). The CDR3 has 13 amino acids. The CDR3 DNA reads TGTGCCAGCAGCTTGGACAGGGATTATGGCTACACCTTC. This sequence encodes CASSLDRDYGYTF.

This chain joins TRBV7-3 and TRBJ2-6; no clear D gene. The CDR3 runs 16 residues. Germline CDR1 reads SGHTA; CDR2 reads FQGTGA. V lost 5 bases to trimming and J lost 0 bases, with 11 bases between them. DNA of the CDR3: TGTGCCAGCAGCCCCTCTCGCGGCTCTGGGGCCAACGTCCTGACTTTC. As protein: CASSPSRGSGANVLTF. Full variable domain (outside the CDR3, taken from reference TRBV7-3 and TRBJ2-6): GAGVSQTPSNKVTEKGKYVELRCDPISGHTALYWYRQSLGQGPEFLIYFQGTGAADDSGLPNDRFFAVRPEGSVSTLKIQRTERGDSAVYLCASSPSRGSGANVLTFGAGSRLTVL.

The chain joins TRBV7-3 to TRBJ2-1; 7 nucleotides agree with TRBD2. J was trimmed by 8 bases and V by 1 base; bases with no gene match: 8. The germline V gene has CDR1 SGHTA and CDR2 FQGTGA. CDR3 length: 15 residues. In nucleotides, the CDR3 is TGTGCCAGCAGCTTAAAGCGGGGAGGGCGTGATGAGCAGTTCTTC. As protein: CASSLKRGGRDEQFF. Using reference TRBV7-3 and TRBJ2-1 for the parts outside the CDR3, the full variable domain is GAGVSQTPSNKVTEKGKYVELRCDPISGHTALYWYRQSLGQGPEFLIYFQGTGAADDSGLPNDRFFAVRPEGSVSTLKIQRTERGDSAVYLCASSLKRGGRDEQFFGPGTRLTVL.

The V and J genes are TRBV11-2 and TRBJ2-5, with 7 bases fitting TRBD1. The CDR3 is 14 residues long. Germline V CDR1 and CDR2: SGHAT, FQNNGV. The V segment lost 5 bases and the J segment 3 bases; nucleotides outside the gene matches: 6. The CDR3 coding sequence is TGTGCCAGCAGCCCAGGGACAGTAAAAGAGACCCAGTACTTC. It yields the protein CASSPGTVKETQYF.

This chain uses TRBV7-9 with TRBJ2-1; 10 nucleotides agree with TRBD2. In germline, CDR1 is SEHNR, CDR2 FQNEAQ (reference sequence). The trim removed 4 bases at V and 7 bases at J, leaving 4 bases unmatched. This CDR3 is 14 amino acids long. In DNA, the CDR3 is TGTGCCAGCAGCTCCTTAGCGGGGGGAAATGAGCAGTTCTTC. This sequence encodes CASSSLAGGNEQFF.

The rearrangement links TRBV9 to TRBJ2-6, with 9 bases fitting TRBD1. The germline V gene has CDR1 SGDLS and CDR2 YYNGEE. This CDR3 region has 19 residues. Trimming cost V 0 bases and J 0 bases; bases outside gene matches: 7. CDR3 nucleotide sequence: TGTGCCAGCAGCGTAGCTCCGGGACAGGGTTACTCTGGGGCCAACGTCCTGACTTTC. It translates to CASSVAPGQGYSGANVLTF.

This clone appeared once. The chain carries TRBV4-2 and TRBJ1-1, with D perhaps matching TRBD1 (5 bases). V dropped 0 bases and J dropped 3 bases, with 14 bases sitting between them. The CDR3 has 16 residues. CDR1 and CDR2 from the germline V gene are LGHNA and YNFKEQ. The CDR3 region is CASSQDSAGQDTEAFF. CDR3 bases: TGTGCCAGCAGCCAAGATTCGGCAGGGCAAGACACTGAAGCTTTCTTT.